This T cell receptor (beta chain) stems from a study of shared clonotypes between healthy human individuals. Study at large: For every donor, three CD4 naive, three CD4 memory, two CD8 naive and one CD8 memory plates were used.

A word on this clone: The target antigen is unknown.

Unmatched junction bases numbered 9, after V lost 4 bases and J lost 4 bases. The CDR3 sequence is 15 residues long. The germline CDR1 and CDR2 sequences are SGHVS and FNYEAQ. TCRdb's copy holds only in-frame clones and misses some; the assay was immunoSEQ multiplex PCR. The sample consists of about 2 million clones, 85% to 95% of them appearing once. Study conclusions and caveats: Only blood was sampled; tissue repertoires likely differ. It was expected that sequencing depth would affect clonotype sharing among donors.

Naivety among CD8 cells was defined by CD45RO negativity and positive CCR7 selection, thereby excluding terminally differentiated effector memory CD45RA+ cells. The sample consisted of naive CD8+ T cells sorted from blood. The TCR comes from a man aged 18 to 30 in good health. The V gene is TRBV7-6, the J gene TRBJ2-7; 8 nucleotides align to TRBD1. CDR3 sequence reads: CASSSHPGQEYEQYF. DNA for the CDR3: TGTGCCAGCAGCTCGCACCCGGGACAGGAGTACGAGCAGTACTTC.